This T cell receptor (beta chain) was captured in a study of breast tumors, draining lymph nodes, adjacent tissues. Whole-study findings and limits: Tumors had less TCR diversity than lymph nodes, more than nontumor tissue. Most tumor T cells seemingly derive from lymph node, then expand in tumor. Compared with basal-like, luminal-like tumors shared significantly more repertoire with nontumor tissue.

TCRdb passed the multiplex PCR reads through MiXCR, listing each CDR3 protein once. Among roughly 130,000 distinct CDR3 sequences listed, around 20% were seen once. Axillary draining lymph nodes of breast cancer patients supplied the node samples. This clonotype was counted many times. Its matching antigen is unknown. This receptor was taken from a female donor with breast cancer. Some clones in this sample may be carry-over from other donors' samples. The sequenced sample was axillary lymph node tissue.

Here the CDR3 DNA reads TGTGCCAGTAGTTCAGGGTCCAGGGAATACGAGCAGTACTTC. Its protein product is CASSSGSREYEQYF. The chain carries TRBV19 and TRBJ2-7, with a tentative D call TRBD1 (5 bases). The CDR3 sequence is 14 residues long. Germline V gene data show CDR1 as LNHDA and CDR2 as SQIVND (reference sequence). V was cut by 5 bases and J by 4 bases, with 15 bases left in between. The variable domain in full, with the rest retrieved from reference TRBV19 and TRBJ2-7, is DGGITQSPKYLFRKEGQNVTLSCEQNLNHDAMYWYRQDPGQGLRLIYYSQIVNDFQKGDIAEGYSVSREKKESFPLTVTSAQKNPTAFYLCASSSGSREYEQYFGPGTRLTVT.